This paragraph covers one T cell receptor beta chain sequence. As yet, its antigen is unknown. This sample stems from a study of T cell responses to AZD1222 COVID-19 vaccine. Broader study findings: Distributed over spike, vaccine-associated CD4 TCRs predominated at 160-218 and 743-854. Once two AZD1222 doses were given, Spike-specific TCR breadth and depth went up. Clonal diversity may have been underestimated, and the donors were mostly white British, with more females than males.

Germline V gives CDR1 LGHDT, CDR2 YNNKEL (reference sequence). This CDR3 has 19 amino acids. Trimming at V came to 8 bases and at J to 0 bases, leaving 14 bases not matched to a gene. The data were produced by immunoSEQ multiplex PCR, yet TCRdb's version contains in-frame clones alone and is incomplete. The table shows 150,000 to 160,000 clones, with less than 90% occurring only once. Sample: peripheral blood, taken after recovery from COVID-19. The chain couples TRBV3-1 (or the pseudogene TRBV3-2) to TRBJ2-6, with 9 positions matching TRBD1. This clonotype was obtained from an adult who had recovered from COVID-19. The CDR3 here is CASGSPPGTGNSGANVLTF. The CDR3 DNA sequence: TGTGCCAGCGGCTCCCCACCCGGGACAGGGAACTCTGGGGCCAACGTCCTGACTTTC.